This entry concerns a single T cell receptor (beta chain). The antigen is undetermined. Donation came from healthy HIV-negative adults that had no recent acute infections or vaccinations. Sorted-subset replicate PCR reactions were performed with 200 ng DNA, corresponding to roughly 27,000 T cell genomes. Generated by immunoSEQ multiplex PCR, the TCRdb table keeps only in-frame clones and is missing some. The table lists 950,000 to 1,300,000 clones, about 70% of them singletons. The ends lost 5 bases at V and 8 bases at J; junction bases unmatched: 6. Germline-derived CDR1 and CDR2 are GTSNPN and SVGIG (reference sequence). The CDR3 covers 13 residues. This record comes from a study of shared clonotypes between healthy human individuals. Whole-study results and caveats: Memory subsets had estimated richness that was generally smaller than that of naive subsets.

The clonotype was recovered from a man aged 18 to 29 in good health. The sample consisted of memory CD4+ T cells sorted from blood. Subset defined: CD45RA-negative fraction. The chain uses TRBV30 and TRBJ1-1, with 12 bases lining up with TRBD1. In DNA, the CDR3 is TGTGCCTGGCGGGGACAGGGGGCTCGGGAAGCTTTCTTT. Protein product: CAWRGQGAREAFF. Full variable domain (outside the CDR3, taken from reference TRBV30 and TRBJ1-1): SQTIHQWPATLVQPVGSPLSLECTVEGTSNPNLYWYRQAAGRGLQLLFYSVGIGQISSEVPQNLSASRPQDRQFILSSKKLLLSDSGFYLCAWRGQGAREAFFGQGTRLTVV.